The 20 T cell receptor beta chains presented below share a single source sample, sequenced in a study of somatic mutations in cytotoxic T cells in rheumatoid arthritis. The repertoire was sequenced with immunoSEQ multiplex PCR; TCRdb's copy has only in-frame clones and lacks some. The sample lists some 20,000 clones; about four fifths were seen once. Material: CD8+ T cells sorted from blood. The receptor set was obtained from a man between 18 and 29 years old with rheumatoid arthritis.

The sample holds a few counts of this clone. The rearrangement links TRBV4-2 to TRBJ2-7, with TRBD2 identical over 7 bases. The V gene end was trimmed by 2 bases and the J gene end by 1 base; junction bases not matched to a gene: 5. The CDR3 consists of 15 residues. Per the germline V gene, CDR1 is LGHNA and CDR2 is YNFKEQ. CDR3 amino acids: CASSQIAGQSYEQYF. The CDR3 DNA is TGTGCCAGCAGCCAAATAGCGGGTCAATCCTACGAGCAGTACTTC.

The chain is built from TRBV4-1 and TRBJ2-2, with no clear D. The CDR3 is 12 residues long. V was cut by 5 bases and J by 4 bases, with 5 bases left in between. Germline assignment: CDR1 MGHRA and CDR2 YSYEKL. In DNA form, the CDR3 reads TGCGCCAGCAGCTTTTTCACCGGGGAGCTGTTTTTT. Protein product: CASSFFTGELFF.

This chain joins TRBV6-6 and TRBJ1-2; D is unclear. Trimming removed 0 bases at V and 4 bases at J, with 12 bases between. Germline lookup yields CDR1 MNHNY and CDR2 SVGAGI (reference sequence). The CDR3 sequence is 15 residues long. The CDR3 reads CASSYSNNDGYGYTF. For the CDR3, the DNA is TGTGCCAGCAGTTACTCGAACAACGACGGCTATGGCTACACCTTC.

The CDR3 is CAIKGQWQETQYF. Here the CDR3 DNA reads TGTGCCATTAAGGGACAATGGCAAGAGACCCAGTACTTC. The gene calls are TRBV21-1 and TRBJ2-5; TRBD1 reflects the table's D call only, with no check against the DNA. TRBV21-1 is a known pseudogene. This CDR3 region has 13 residues.

This clone was counted only a few times. The chain joins TRBV4-2 to TRBJ1-2, with 10 bases that match TRBD1. The CDR3 is made up of 14 amino acids. CDR1 and CDR2 from the germline V gene are LGHNA and YNFKEQ. Losses at the gene ends were 1 base for V and 5 bases for J; bases not matched to a gene: 1. CDR3 in amino acids: CASSQGQGAYGYTF. DNA for the CDR3: TGTGCCAGCAGCCAAGGACAGGGGGCGTATGGCTACACCTTC.

The chain combines TRBV6-1 with TRBJ1-1, with D tentatively TRBD1 (5 bases). There are 14 residues in the CDR3. The V gene lost 6 bases and the J gene lost 5 bases, with 16 bases spanning the gap. Germline lookup yields CDR1 MNHNS and CDR2 SASEGT. In nucleotides, the CDR3 is TGTGCCAGCAGGGGGGAGGGGATTTGGACTGAAGCTTTCTTT. Translated: CASRGEGIWTEAFF.

The DNA of the CDR3 is TGTGCCAGCAGTGAGGGACACTACAATGAGCAGTTCTTC. It translates to CASSEGHYNEQFF. The genes are TRBV2 and TRBJ2-1; tentative D call: TRBD1 (6 bases). The CDR3 is made up of 13 amino acids. V was shortened by 3 bases and J by 3 bases, with 6 bases between the two germline ends. The V gene's germline CDR1 is SNHLY and CDR2 FYNNEI.

The chain carries TRBV6-5 and TRBJ1-4; possible D gene TRBD1, 5 bases. Trimming shortened V by 4 bases and J by 5 bases, and 8 bases separated the two germline ends. Germline V gives CDR1 MNHEY, CDR2 SVGAGI. The CDR3 extends over 13 amino acids. DNA of the CDR3: TGTGCCAGCAGTTCATACAGGAATGAAAAACTGTTTTTT. It yields the protein CASSSYRNEKLFF.

The chain carries TRBV7-9 and TRBJ1-1, with 7 nucleotides matching TRBD1. V trimming: 2 bases; J trimming: 8 bases; junction bases outside the gene matches: 2. Germline V gene data show CDR1 as SEHNR and CDR2 as FQNEAQ (reference sequence). The CDR3 is 12 amino acids. CDR3 sequence reads: CASSLSRGEAFF. CDR3 sequence (DNA): TGTGCCAGCAGCTTAAGCAGGGGGGAAGCTTTCTTT.

J is TRBJ1-1 and V is TRBV30, with D maybe TRBD1 (6 bases). This CDR3 has 11 amino acids. V was shortened by 8 bases and J by 5 bases, with 12 bases between the two germline ends. CDR1 is GTSNPN, CDR2 SVGIG, per germline (reference sequence). In DNA, the CDR3 is TGTGCCGGAGGGGGGGTAACTGAAGCTTTCTTT. Protein sequence: CAGGGVTEAFF.

This clone was counted between two and nine times. This rearrangement joins TRBV4-1 to TRBJ2-7; no clear D. V was trimmed by 1 base and J by 0 bases, leaving 10 bases between them. Germline CDR1 and CDR2: MGHRA and YSYEKL. The CDR3 loop spans 15 amino acids. The CDR3 DNA follows: TGCGCCAGCAGCCAAGCAGAGGCGGCCTCCTACGAGCAGTACTTC. It yields the protein CASSQAEAASYEQYF.

The rearrangement uses TRBV7-2 and TRBJ2-1, with TRBD2 matching 9 bases. CDR1 and CDR2 from the germline V gene are SGHTA and FQGNSA. The CDR3 contains 18 residues. With V trimmed by 2 bases and J by 3 bases, 11 bases remained unmatched. CDR3 region: CASSLTASGEAYYNEQFF. As DNA, the CDR3 is TGTGCCAGCAGCTTAACTGCTAGCGGGGAAGCTTACTACAATGAGCAGTTCTTC. Filled out from reference TRBV7-2 and TRBJ2-1, the complete variable domain reads GAGVSQSPSNKVTEKGKDVELRCDPISGHTALYWYRQSLGQGLEFLIYFQGNSAPDKSGLPSDRFSAERTGGSVSTLTIQRTQQEDSAVYLCASSLTASGEAYYNEQFFGPGTRLTVL.

This chain joins TRBV5-5 and TRBJ1-2; D is possibly TRBD1 (6 bases). With 3 bases removed from V and 6 bases from J, the gap between germline ends came to 12 bases. Germline CDR1 and CDR2: SGHKS and YYEKEE (reference sequence). This CDR3 contains 13 residues. The CDR3, as DNA: TGTGCCAGCAGCTACCTGGACAGCAATGGCTACACCTTC. Protein product: CASSYLDSNGYTF.

V gene TRBV7-6 combines with J gene TRBJ1-5; no definite D call. The CDR3 sequence is 13 residues long. V was pared by 1 base and J by 6 bases, with 7 bases between. Germline loops: CDR1 SGHVS, CDR2 FNYEAQ. The CDR3 loop reads CASSLGQFQPQHF. As DNA, the CDR3 is TGTGCCAGCAGCTTAGGCCAATTTCAGCCCCAGCATTTT.

The chain couples TRBV5-8 to TRBJ2-5; D is perhaps TRBD2 (5 bases). The CDR3 runs 14 residues. CDR1 and CDR2 from the germline V gene are SGHTS and YDEGEE. The V gene lost 6 bases and the J gene lost 3 bases, with 15 bases spanning the gap. CDR3 sequence (DNA): TGTGCCAGCACCCGAAGGGCGGGCGAAGAGACCCAGTACTTC. Translation gives CASTRRAGEETQYF.

The V call is TRBV7-9, the J call TRBJ2-7; D uncertain. In germline, CDR1 is SEHNR, CDR2 FQNEAQ (reference sequence). Trimming pared 4 bases from V and 0 bases from J, leaving 19 bases between. CDR3 length equals 17 residues. The CDR3: CASSSQGFGIHSYEQYF. CDR3 in DNA: TGTGCCAGCAGCTCCCAAGGGTTCGGAATACACTCCTACGAGCAGTACTTC.

The V call is TRBV2, the J call TRBJ2-2, with D tentatively TRBD1 or TRBD2 (5 bases each). The CDR3 has 17 residues. The V gene lost 1 base and the J gene lost 5 bases, with 17 bases spanning the gap. The V gene's germline CDR1 is SNHLY and CDR2 FYNNEI. The CDR3 DNA sequence: TGTGCCAGCAGTGAAGTGGGGACGCGGTATCGGACCGGGGAGCTGTTTTTT. Translated, it gives CASSEVGTRYRTGELFF.

The rearrangement uses TRBV11-2 and TRBJ2-3; D might be TRBD2 (5 bases). Germline V gives CDR1 SGHAT, CDR2 FQNNGV. With 3 bases removed from V and 5 bases from J, the gap between germline ends came to 15 bases. The CDR3 is made up of 15 amino acids. The CDR3 DNA sequence: TGTGCCAGCAGCTTTTCGGACTCCATCCGAGATACGCAGTATTTT. Encoded protein: CASSFSDSIRDTQYF.

This chain links TRBV13 with TRBJ2-1; 9 positions agree with TRBD2. The CDR3 is 16 amino acids. The germline V gene encodes CDR1 PRHDT and CDR2 FYEKMQ (reference sequence). Trimming at V came to 2 bases and at J to 2 bases, leaving 4 bases not matched to a gene. The CDR3 is CASSLSGGGAYNEQFF. The CDR3, as DNA: TGTGCCAGCAGCTTAAGCGGCGGGGGGGCCTACAATGAGCAGTTCTTC.

The chain is built from TRBV5-1 and TRBJ2-7; 7 nucleotides agree with TRBD1. The CDR3 loop spans 13 amino acids. V was clipped by 5 bases and J by 6 bases; unmatched bases: 8. Germline assignment: CDR1 SGHRS and CDR2 YFSETQ. The CDR3 region has the DNA TGCGCCAGCAGGGCGACAGGGATTCCCGAGCAGTACTTC. It yields the protein CASRATGIPEQYF.